This TCR beta chain is from a study of blood T cell repertoires in COVID-19. Here immunoSEQ multiplex PCR was the method, and the copy in TCRdb shows in-frame clones only, minus some. Of about 31,000 clones listed, roughly nine tenths are singletons. The CDR3 totals 16 residues. Trimming cost V 6 bases and J 3 bases; bases outside gene matches: 4. The V gene's germline CDR1 is MNHNY and CDR2 SVGAGI (reference sequence). The receptor was isolated from a human donor in a cohort sampled during active COVID-19. The sequenced sample consisted of peripheral blood. The chain recombines TRBV6-6 with TRBJ2-1, with 14 positions matching TRBD2. CDR3 sequence (DNA): TGTGCCAGCAGAACCGGGACTAGCGGGAGCTACAATGAGCAGTTCTTC. Translating gives CASRTGTSGSYNEQFF.